This T cell receptor beta chain emerged from a study of tumor-infiltrating lymphocytes in primary liver carcinoma. The V gene's germline CDR1 is SGHAT and CDR2 FQNNGV. The CDR3 contains 13 residues. The V end lost 0 bases, the J end lost 9 bases, and 8 bases lay between the germline ends. Notes on the study in general: Overlap between tumor regions exceeded overlap of tumor with adjacent tissue or blood.

Total RNA amounting to roughly 450 ng was the source from which TCR beta cDNA was made with a constant-region primer. Nested multiplex PCR, run for three rounds with slightly modified ARM-PCR, yielded TCR beta libraries. A C-beta reverse primer was combined with TRBV1-TRBV30 forward primers in the first two PCR rounds, and each round had around 10 cycles. TCRdb redid the calling of the multiplex PCR reads with MiXCR, one entry per CDR3 protein. The table shows 250,000 to 350,000 distinct CDR3 sequences, with 50% to 75% occurring only once. Extraction also yielded germline DNA, while blood RNA was obtained from unsorted whole blood. This clonotype has ten or more counts. Its antigen is still unknown.

Sequencing was done on a sample of peripheral blood. The V call is TRBV11-2, the J call TRBJ2-2, with unresolved D. The sequence came from a woman in her twenties or thirties with primary liver carcinoma and hepatitis B virus infection. In DNA form, the CDR3 reads TGTGCCAGCAGCTTAGAAGAGTGGTGGGAGCTGTTTTTT. It specifies CASSLEEWWELFF.